The source of this T cell receptor (beta chain) is a study of CD8 T cells in ankylosing spondylitis. With respect to this clonotype: Its matching antigen is unknown.

Using its own MiXCR run on the 5' RACE reads, TCRdb lists one record per CDR3 protein. The sample gives some 400,000 distinct CDR3 sequences, around 22% of which show up once; 16% is in the top ten. The CDR3 runs to 18 residues. Germline CDR1 reads LGHDT; CDR2 reads YNNKEL (reference sequence). V shed 5 bases and J 6 bases; nucleotides not matched to a gene: 10. Study-level results: Within ankylosing spondylitis blood, a TCR beta motif made up of several highly homologous variants appeared to be characteristic.

Sequencing used blood, either unsorted or a sorted T cell fraction (not recorded which). J is TRBJ2-2 and V is TRBV3-1; 15 bases are a match to TRBD2. The TCR originated in a male donor with ankylosing spondylitis. CDR3 residues: CASSTGLAGGLSAGELFF. The DNA of the CDR3 is TGTGCCAGCAGCACGGGACTAGCGGGAGGACTATCGGCCGGGGAGCTGTTTTTT. The full variable domain, its missing parts supplied by reference TRBV3-1 and TRBJ2-2, is DTAVSQTPKYLVTQMGNDKSIKCEQNLGHDTMYWYKQDSKKFLKIMFSYNNKELIINETVPNRFSPKSPDKAHLNLHINSLELGDSAVYFCASSTGLAGGLSAGELFFGEGSRLTVL.